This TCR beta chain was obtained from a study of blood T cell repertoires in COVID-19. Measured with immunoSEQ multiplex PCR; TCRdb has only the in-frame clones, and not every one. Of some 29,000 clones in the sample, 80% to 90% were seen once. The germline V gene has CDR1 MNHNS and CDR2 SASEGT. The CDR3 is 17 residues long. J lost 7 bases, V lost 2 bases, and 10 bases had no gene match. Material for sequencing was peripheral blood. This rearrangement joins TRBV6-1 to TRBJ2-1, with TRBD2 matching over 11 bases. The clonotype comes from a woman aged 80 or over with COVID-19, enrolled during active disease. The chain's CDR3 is CASSEFLIAGGLNEQFF. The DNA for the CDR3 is TGTGCCAGCAGTGAATTTTTAATAGCGGGGGGGCTGAATGAGCAGTTCTTC.